A single sample is the source of the 4 T cell receptor beta chains below, sequenced in a study of control samples from healthy donors and cancer patients. The method was immunoSEQ multiplex PCR; TCRdb's version includes in-frame clones alone and lacks a portion of them. The sample consists of about 82,000 clones, 90% to 95% of them appearing once. Sequencing input: blood. The receptor source for this set is a woman aged 18-29 years in good health.

The rearrangement links TRBV18 to TRBJ1-1; D may be TRBD1 (5 bases). V was shortened by 2 bases and J by 3 bases, with 16 bases between the two germline ends. Germline loops: CDR1 KGHSH, CDR2 LQKENI. This CDR3 is built from 16 residues. CDR3 protein: CASSPFFKGRDTEAFF. CDR3 DNA: TGTGCCAGCTCACCATTTTTTAAGGGGAGGGACACTGAAGCTTTCTTT. Full variable domain (remainder filled in from reference TRBV18 and TRBJ1-1): NAGVMQNPRHLVRRRGQEARLRCSPMKGHSHVYWYRQLPEEGLKFMVYLQKENIIDESGMPKERFSAEFPKEGPSILRIQQVVRGDSAAYFCASSPFFKGRDTEAFFGQGTRLTVV.

The gene calls are TRBV7-2 and TRBJ2-7, with 10 bases aligning to TRBD2. CDR3 length: 18 residues. The germline V gene encodes CDR1 SGHTA and CDR2 FQGNSA. V trimming: 1 base; J trimming: 6 bases; junction bases outside the gene matches: 15. CDR3 nucleotide sequence: TGTGCCAGCAGCTTAGGTTGGTTCCCTAGCGGGGGTGTACGCGAGCAGTACTTC. Amino acid sequence: CASSLGWFPSGGVREQYF.

V and J are TRBV30 and TRBJ1-1, with 7 bases that match TRBD1. In germline, CDR1 is GTSNPN, CDR2 SVGIG (reference sequence). The CDR3 is 13 amino acids. V was pared by 3 bases and J by 5 bases, with 6 bases of the junction left unmatched. The CDR3 nucleotides are TGTGCCTGGAGGAGACAGGGTAGAACTGAAGCTTTCTTT. As protein: CAWRRQGRTEAFF. The full variable domain, rest sourced from reference TRBV30 and TRBJ1-1, is SQTIHQWPATLVQPVGSPLSLECTVEGTSNPNLYWYRQAAGRGLQLLFYSVGIGQISSEVPQNLSASRPQDRQFILSSKKLLLSDSGFYLCAWRRQGRTEAFFGQGTRLTVV.

The CDR3 DNA reads as TGTGCCAGCAGCACTGCCGGGACAGGCCCTACCGGGGAGCTGTTTTTT. Amino acids: CASSTAGTGPTGELFF. The chain couples TRBV7-2 to TRBJ2-2, with 8 bases matching TRBD1. J gave up 5 bases and V 5 bases, and 10 bases lay outside the gene matches. Germline-derived CDR1 and CDR2 are SGHTA and FQGNSA. The CDR3 length is 16 residues.